This T cell receptor beta chain was sequenced during a study of T cell responses to AZD1222 COVID-19 vaccine. Clones were sequenced by immunoSEQ multiplex PCR, and TCRdb holds only the in-frame ones, with some missing. The sample yields 40,000 to 65,000 clones, roughly 84% seen once. The study, taken as a whole, reports: White British ancestry dominated among donors, who included more females, and clonal diversity was possibly underestimated.

A remark on this clone: No antigen is known for it.

V was cut by 6 bases and J by 3 bases, with 18 bases left in between. The CDR3 covers 15 residues. Looked up from germline, CDR1 is KGHSH and CDR2 is LQKENI. The chain has TRBV18 and TRBJ2-7; a possible D gene is TRBD1 (6 bases). The TCR was taken from an adult in good health. The sequenced sample was peripheral blood, obtained on day 0 of AZD1222 vaccination. The DNA for the CDR3 is TGTGCCAGCTCCTCTATTTCGGGACAAAACTACGAGCAGTACTTC. Translated, it gives CASSSISGQNYEQYF.